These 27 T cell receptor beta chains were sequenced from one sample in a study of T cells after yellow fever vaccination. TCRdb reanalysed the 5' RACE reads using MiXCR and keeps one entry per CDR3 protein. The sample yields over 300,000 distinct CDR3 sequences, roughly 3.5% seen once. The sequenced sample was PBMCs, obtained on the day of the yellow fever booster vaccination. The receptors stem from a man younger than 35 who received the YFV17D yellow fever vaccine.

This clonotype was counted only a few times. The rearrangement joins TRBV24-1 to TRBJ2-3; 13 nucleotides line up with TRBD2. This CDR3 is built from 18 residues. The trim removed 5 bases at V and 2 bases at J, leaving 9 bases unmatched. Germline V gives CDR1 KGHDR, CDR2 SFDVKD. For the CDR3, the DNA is TGTGCCACCAGTGGGTCCGGACTAGCGGGGGCCGTCACAGATACGCAGTATTTT. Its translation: CATSGSGLAGAVTDTQYF.

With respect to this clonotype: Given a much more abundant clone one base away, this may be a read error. The DNA of the CDR3 is TGCAGCGTTGTATGGGGGCGGACTCACACCGGGGAGCTGTTTTTT. Translating it yields CSVVWGRTHTGELFF. The chain has TRBV29-1 and TRBJ2-2, with D maybe TRBD1 (6 bases). Germline CDR1 SQVTM, CDR2 ANQGSEA. V was pared by 4 bases and J by 3 bases, with 15 bases between. The CDR3 length is 15 residues.

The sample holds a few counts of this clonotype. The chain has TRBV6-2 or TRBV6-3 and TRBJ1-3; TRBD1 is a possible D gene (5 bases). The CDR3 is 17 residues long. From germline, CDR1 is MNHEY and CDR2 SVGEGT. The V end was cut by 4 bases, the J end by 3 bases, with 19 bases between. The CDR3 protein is CASSSSGGSTLGNTIYF. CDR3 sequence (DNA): TGTGCCAGCAGTTCATCCGGGGGGAGTACACTTGGAAACACCATATATTTT.

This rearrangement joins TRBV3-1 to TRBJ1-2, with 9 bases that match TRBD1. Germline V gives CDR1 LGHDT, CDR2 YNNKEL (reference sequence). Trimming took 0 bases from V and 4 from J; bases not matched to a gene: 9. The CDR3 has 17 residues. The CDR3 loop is CASSQDAGQGKPYGYTF. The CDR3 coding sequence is TGTGCCAGCAGCCAAGATGCTGGACAGGGGAAACCCTATGGCTACACCTTC.

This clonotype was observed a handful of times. CDR3 amino acids: CASSPTTGSDEQFF. For the CDR3, the DNA is TGTGCCAGCAGTCCAACGACAGGGTCGGATGAGCAGTTCTTC. The rearrangement uses TRBV12-3 or TRBV12-4 and TRBJ2-1; TRBD1 matches 7 bases. V was clipped by 5 bases and J by 8 bases; unmatched bases: 9. The CDR3 is 14 residues long.

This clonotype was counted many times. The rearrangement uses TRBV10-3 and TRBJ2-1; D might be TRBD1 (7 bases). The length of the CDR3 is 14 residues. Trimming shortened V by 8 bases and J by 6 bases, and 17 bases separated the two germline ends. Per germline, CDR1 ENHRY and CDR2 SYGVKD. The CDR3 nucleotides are TGTGCCATCGGGGGGTCGGACAGGCTCAATGAGCAGTTCTTC. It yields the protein CAIGGSDRLNEQFF.

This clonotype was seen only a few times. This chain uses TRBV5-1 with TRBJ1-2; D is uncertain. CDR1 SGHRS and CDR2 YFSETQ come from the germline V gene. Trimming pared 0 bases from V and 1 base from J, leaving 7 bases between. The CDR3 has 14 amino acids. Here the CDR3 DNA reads TGCGCCAGCAGCTTGGAGTCCTATAACTATGGCTACACCTTC. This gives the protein CASSLESYNYGYTF.

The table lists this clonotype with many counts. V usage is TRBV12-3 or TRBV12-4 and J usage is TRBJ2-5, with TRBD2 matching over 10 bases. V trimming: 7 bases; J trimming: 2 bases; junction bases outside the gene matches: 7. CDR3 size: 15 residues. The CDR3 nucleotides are TGTGCCAGCACCCTCGGACTAGCGGCACAAGAGACCCAGTACTTC. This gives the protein CASTLGLAAQETQYF.

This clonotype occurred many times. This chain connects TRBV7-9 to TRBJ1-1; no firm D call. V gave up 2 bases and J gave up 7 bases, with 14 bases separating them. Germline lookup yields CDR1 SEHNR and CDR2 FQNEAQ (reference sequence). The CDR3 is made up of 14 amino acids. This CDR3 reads CASSLLVGLGEAFF. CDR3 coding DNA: TGTGCCAGCAGCTTATTGGTGGGTCTCGGTGAAGCTTTCTTT.

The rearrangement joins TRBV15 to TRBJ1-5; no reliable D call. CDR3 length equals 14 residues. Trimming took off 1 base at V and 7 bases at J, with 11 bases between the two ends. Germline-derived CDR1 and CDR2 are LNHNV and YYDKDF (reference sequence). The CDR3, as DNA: TGTGCCACCAGCAGAGTTGGTCCGAACCAGCCCCAGCATTTT. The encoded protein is CATSRVGPNQPQHF.

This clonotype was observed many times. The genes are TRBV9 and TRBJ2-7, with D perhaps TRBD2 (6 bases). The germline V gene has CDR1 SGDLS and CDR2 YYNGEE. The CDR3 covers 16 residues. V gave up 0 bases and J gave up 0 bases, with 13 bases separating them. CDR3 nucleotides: TGTGCCAGCAGCGTAGGCCCGGGGGTAAGCTCCTACGAGCAGTACTTC. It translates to CASSVGPGVSSYEQYF.

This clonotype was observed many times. CDR3 sequence reads: CASSVPVGPGRTQYF. The CDR3 nucleotides read TGCGCCAGCAGTGTTCCCGTGGGCCCCGGCAGGACCCAGTACTTC. V and J are TRBV10-2 and TRBJ2-5; no reliable D call. V was trimmed by 4 bases and J by 7 bases, leaving 19 bases between them. The CDR3 consists of 15 residues. Looked up from germline, CDR1 is WSHSY and CDR2 is SAAADI.

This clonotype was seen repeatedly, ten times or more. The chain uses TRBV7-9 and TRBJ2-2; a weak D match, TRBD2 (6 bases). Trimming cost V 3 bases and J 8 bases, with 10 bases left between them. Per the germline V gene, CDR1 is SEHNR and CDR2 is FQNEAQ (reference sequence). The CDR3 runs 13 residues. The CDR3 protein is CASSFPGLGELFF. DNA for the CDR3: TGTGCCAGCAGCTTCCCGGGACTGGGGGAGCTGTTTTTT.

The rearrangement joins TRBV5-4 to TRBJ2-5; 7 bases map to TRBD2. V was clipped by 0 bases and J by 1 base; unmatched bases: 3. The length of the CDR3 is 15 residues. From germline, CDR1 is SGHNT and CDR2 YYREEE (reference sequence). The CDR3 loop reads CASSLGASGQETQYF. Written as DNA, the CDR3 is TGTGCCAGCAGCTTGGGGGCTAGCGGCCAAGAGACCCAGTACTTC.

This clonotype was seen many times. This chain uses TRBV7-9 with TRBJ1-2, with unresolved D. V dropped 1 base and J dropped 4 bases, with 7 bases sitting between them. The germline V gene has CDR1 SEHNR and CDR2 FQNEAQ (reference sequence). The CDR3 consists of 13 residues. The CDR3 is CASSLGQTYGYTF. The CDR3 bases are TGTGCCAGCAGCTTAGGCCAGACCTATGGCTACACCTTC. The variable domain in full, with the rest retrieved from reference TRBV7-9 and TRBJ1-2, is DTGVSQNPRHKITKRGQNVTFRCDPISEHNRLYWYRQTLGQGPEFLTYFQNEAQLEKSRLLSDRFSAERPKGSFSTLEIQRTEQGDSAMYLCASSLGQTYGYTFGSGTRLTVV.

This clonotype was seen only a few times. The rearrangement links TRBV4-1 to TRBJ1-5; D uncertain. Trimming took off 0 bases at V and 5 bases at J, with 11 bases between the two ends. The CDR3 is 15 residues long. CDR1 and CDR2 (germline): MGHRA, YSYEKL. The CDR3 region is CASSQEVRVDQPQHF. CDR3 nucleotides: TGCGCCAGCAGCCAAGAAGTTCGAGTCGATCAGCCCCAGCATTTT.

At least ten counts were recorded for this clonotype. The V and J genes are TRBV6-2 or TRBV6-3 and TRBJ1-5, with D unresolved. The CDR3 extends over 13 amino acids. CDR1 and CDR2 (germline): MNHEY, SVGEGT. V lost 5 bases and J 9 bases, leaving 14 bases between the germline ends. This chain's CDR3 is CASSATLQGPQHF. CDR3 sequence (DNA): TGTGCCAGCAGTGCCACACTTCAAGGGCCCCAGCATTTT.

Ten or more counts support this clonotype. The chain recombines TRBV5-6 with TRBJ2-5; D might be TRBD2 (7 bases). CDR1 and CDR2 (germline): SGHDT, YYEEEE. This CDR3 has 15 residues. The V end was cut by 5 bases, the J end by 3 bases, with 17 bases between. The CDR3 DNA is TGTGCCAGCAGTTATTGGGGGGGGGCCAAAGAGACCCAGTACTTC. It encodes CASSYWGGAKETQYF.

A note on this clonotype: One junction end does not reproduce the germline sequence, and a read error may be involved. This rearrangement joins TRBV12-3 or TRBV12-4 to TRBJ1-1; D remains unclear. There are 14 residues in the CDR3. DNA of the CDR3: TGTGCCTGCAGTCTAATGTCACAAGGTACTGAAGCTTTCTTT. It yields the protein CACSLMSQGTEAFF.

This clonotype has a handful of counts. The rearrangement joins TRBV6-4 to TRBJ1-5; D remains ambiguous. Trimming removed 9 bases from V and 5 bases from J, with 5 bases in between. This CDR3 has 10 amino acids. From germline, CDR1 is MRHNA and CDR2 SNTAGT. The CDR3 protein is CARRYQPQHF. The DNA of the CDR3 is TGTGCCAGGAGATATCAGCCCCAGCATTTT.

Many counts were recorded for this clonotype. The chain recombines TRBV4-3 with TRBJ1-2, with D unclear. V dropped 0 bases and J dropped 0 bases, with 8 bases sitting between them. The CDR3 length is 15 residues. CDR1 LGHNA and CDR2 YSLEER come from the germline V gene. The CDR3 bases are TGCGCCAGCAGCCAAGACATCCCAGCTAACTATGGCTACACCTTC. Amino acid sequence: CASSQDIPANYGYTF.

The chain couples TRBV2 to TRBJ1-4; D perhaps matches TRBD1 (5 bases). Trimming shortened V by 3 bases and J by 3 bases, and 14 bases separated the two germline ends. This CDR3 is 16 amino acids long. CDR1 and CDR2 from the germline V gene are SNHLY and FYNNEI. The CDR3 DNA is TGTGCCAGCAGTGACTGGGGCGGTAGATCTAATGAAAAACTGTTTTTT. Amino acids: CASSDWGGRSNEKLFF.

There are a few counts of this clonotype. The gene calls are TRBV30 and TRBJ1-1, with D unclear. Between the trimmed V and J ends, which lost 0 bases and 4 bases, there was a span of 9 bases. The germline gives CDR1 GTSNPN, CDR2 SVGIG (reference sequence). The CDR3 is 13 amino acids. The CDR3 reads CAWSVLVGTEAFF. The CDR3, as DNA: TGTGCCTGGAGTGTACTGGTGGGCACTGAAGCTTTCTTT. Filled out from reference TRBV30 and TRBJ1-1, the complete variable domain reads SQTIHQWPATLVQPVGSPLSLECTVEGTSNPNLYWYRQAAGRGLQLLFYSVGIGQISSEVPQNLSASRPQDRQFILSSKKLLLSDSGFYLCAWSVLVGTEAFFGQGTRLTVV.

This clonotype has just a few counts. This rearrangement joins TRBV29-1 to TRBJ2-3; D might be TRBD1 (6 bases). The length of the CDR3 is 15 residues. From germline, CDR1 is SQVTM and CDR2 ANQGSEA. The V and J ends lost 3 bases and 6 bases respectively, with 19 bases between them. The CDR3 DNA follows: TGCAGCGTTGAGAACAGGGTTGGAAGTCTGGATACGCAGTATTTT. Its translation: CSVENRVGSLDTQYF.

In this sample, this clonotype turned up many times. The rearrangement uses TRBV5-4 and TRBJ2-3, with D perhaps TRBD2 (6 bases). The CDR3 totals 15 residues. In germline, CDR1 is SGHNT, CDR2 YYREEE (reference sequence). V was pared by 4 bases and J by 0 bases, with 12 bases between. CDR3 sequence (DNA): TGTGCCAGCAGCCCGGGACTGAGAAGCACAGATACGCAGTATTTT. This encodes CASSPGLRSTDTQYF.

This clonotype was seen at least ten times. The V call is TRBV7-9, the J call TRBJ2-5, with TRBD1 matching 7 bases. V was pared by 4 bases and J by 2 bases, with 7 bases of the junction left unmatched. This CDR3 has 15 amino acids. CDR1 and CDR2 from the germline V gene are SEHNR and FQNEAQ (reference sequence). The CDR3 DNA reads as TGTGCCAGCAGCTCGACAGGGACCCTACAAGAGACCCAGTACTTC. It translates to CASSSTGTLQETQYF.

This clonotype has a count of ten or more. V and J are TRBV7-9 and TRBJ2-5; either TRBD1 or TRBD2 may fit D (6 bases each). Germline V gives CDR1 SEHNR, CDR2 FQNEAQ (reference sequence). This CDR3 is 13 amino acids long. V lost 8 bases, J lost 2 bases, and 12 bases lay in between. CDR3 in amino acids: CASEGGRQETQYF. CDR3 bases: TGTGCCAGCGAGGGGGGTCGTCAAGAGACCCAGTACTTC.